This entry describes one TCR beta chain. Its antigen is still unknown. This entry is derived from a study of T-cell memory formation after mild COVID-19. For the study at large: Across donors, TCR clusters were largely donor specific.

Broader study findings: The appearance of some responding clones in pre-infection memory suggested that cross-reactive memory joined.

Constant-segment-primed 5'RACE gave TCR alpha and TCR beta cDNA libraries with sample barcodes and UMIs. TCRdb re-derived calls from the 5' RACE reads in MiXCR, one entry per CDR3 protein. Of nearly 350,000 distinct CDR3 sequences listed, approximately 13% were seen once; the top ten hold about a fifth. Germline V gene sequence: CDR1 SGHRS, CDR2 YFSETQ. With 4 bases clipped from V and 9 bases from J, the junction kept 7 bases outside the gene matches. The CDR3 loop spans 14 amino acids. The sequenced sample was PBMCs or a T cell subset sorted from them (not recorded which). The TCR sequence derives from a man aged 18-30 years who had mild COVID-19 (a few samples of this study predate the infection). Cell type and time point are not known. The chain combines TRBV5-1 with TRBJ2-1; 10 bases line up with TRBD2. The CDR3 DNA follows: TGCGCCAGCAGCGCAGCGGGGGGGCCGGGTGAGCAGTTCTTC. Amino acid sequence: CASSAAGGPGEQFF.